One sample yielded the 11 T cell receptor beta chains listed below, sequenced in a study of blood T cell repertoires in COVID-19. Here immunoSEQ multiplex PCR was the method, and the copy in TCRdb shows in-frame clones only, minus some. The data contain 180,000 or so clones, 89% of them singletons. The source material was PBMCs or T cells enriched from blood (not recorded which). Receptor source: a woman between 40 and 50 years old with acute COVID-19.

This clone came up once. The chain couples TRBV7-8 to TRBJ1-2, with TRBD1 matching 10 bases. Germline CDR1 and CDR2: SGHVS and FQNEAQ. The CDR3 has 15 amino acids. With 5 bases clipped from V and 5 bases from J, the junction kept 8 bases outside the gene matches. The CDR3 reads CASSPPGTGVYGYTF. The CDR3 DNA sequence: TGTGCCAGCAGCCCACCCGGGACAGGGGTTTATGGCTACACCTTC.

The V call is TRBV6-2 or TRBV6-3, the J call TRBJ2-1; 8 bases line up with TRBD1. The CDR3 has 16 amino acids. V was clipped by 0 bases and J by 4 bases; unmatched bases: 5. Germline CDR1 MNHEY, CDR2 SVGEGT. CDR3 nucleotide sequence: TGTGCCAGCAGTTACTCCTGGACAGGGTTTTACAATGAGCAGTTCTTC. Its protein product is CASSYSWTGFYNEQFF.

The count of this clone is one. The chain combines TRBV6-5 with TRBJ2-1; 7 nucleotides line up with TRBD1. V shed 3 bases and J 4 bases; nucleotides not matched to a gene: 9. Looked up from germline, CDR1 is MNHEY and CDR2 is SVGAGI. The CDR3 length is 16 residues. This chain's CDR3 is CASSYSTGSLYNEQFF. CDR3 sequence (DNA): TGTGCCAGCAGTTATTCGACAGGGAGCCTTTACAATGAGCAGTTCTTC.

The genes are TRBV19 and TRBJ1-2; 7 nucleotides agree with TRBD1. V lost 5 bases to trimming and J lost 2 bases; unmatched junction nucleotides: 14. In germline, CDR1 is LNHDA, CDR2 SQIVND (reference sequence). The CDR3 runs to 17 residues. CDR3 region: CASSGPPNRGMNYGYTF. In DNA, the CDR3 is TGTGCCAGTAGTGGCCCCCCCAACAGGGGAATGAACTATGGCTACACCTTC.

The J gene is TRBJ2-1, the V gene TRBV18; possible D gene TRBD1, 6 bases. The CDR3 loop spans 13 amino acids. Germline loops: CDR1 KGHSH, CDR2 LQKENI. Between the trimmed V and J ends, which lost 2 bases and 6 bases, there was a span of 8 bases. As DNA, the CDR3 is TGTGCCAGCTCACCAGACAGGTCCAATGAGCAGTTCTTC. Encoded protein: CASSPDRSNEQFF.

The rearrangement uses TRBV6-5 and TRBJ2-5; 10 bases are shared with TRBD1. The CDR3 is 13 amino acids. The V and J ends lost 6 bases and 5 bases, in that order; junction bases with no gene match: 3. Germline assignment: CDR1 MNHEY and CDR2 SVGAGI. The CDR3 nucleotides read TGTGCCAGCAGGGACAGGGGGAGGGAGACCCAGTACTTC. It encodes CASRDRGRETQYF.

The gene calls are TRBV3-1 (or the pseudogene TRBV3-2) and TRBJ1-2; the D is unclear. The CDR3 extends over 13 amino acids. Trimming left V 6 bases short and J 8 bases short, with 16 bases between. CDR1 is LGHDT, CDR2 YNNKEL, per germline (reference sequence). CDR3 sequence: CASRRKGRGGYTF. CDR3 sequence (DNA): TGTGCCAGCAGGCGAAAGGGCCGCGGGGGCTACACCTTC.

The V gene is TRBV4-1, the J gene TRBJ2-6, with 7 bases lining up with TRBD1. The CDR3 extends over 17 amino acids. Per the germline V gene, CDR1 is MGHRA and CDR2 is YSYEKL. V shed 4 bases, J shed 0 bases, and the junction held 6 bases outside the gene matches. CDR3 sequence reads: CASSRGTAPSGANVLTF. CDR3 coding DNA: TGCGCCAGCAGCCGAGGGACAGCCCCCTCTGGGGCCAACGTCCTGACTTTC.

This chain joins TRBV19 and TRBJ2-7, with a tentative D call TRBD1 (5 bases). V was clipped by 3 bases and J by 2 bases, with 11 bases between them. The germline V gene has CDR1 LNHDA and CDR2 SQIVND (reference sequence). The CDR3 runs 14 residues. CDR3 region: CASSITDSAYEQYF. The CDR3 DNA reads TGTGCCAGTAGTATCACCGACAGTGCCTACGAGCAGTACTTC.

The chain recombines TRBV6-6 with TRBJ2-5, with D perhaps TRBD2 (6 bases). The V end lost 4 bases, the J end lost 5 bases, and 17 bases lay between the germline ends. This CDR3 has 15 amino acids. Germline lookup yields CDR1 MNHNY and CDR2 SVGAGI (reference sequence). CDR3 amino acids: CASSFGPGAGETQYF. The CDR3 region has the DNA TGTGCCAGCAGTTTTGGGCCCGGGGCGGGGGAGACCCAGTACTTC.

The chain has TRBV23-1 and TRBJ2-5, with D possibly TRBD2 on 7 matching bases. TRBV23-1 is reported as an ORF; its role is uncertain. The CDR3 sequence is 17 residues long. V lost 1 base to trimming and J lost 3 bases, with 18 bases between them. The CDR3 DNA sequence: TGCGCCAGCAGTCAATTACGACGGGGGGCGGTTGAAGAGACCCAGTACTTC. Its protein is CASSQLRRGAVEETQYF.